This T cell receptor beta chain was profiled in a study of shared clonotypes between healthy human individuals. The J segment lost 1 base and the V segment lost 9 bases, leaving 8 bases of the junction unmatched. Germline V CDR1 and CDR2: MGHDK, SYGVNS. The CDR3 sequence is 15 residues long. CD8 memory fractions consisted of CD45RO+ and CCR7-negative CD45RA+ TemRA cells together. The protocol was immunoSEQ multiplex PCR, while the TCRdb copy is restricted to in-frame clones and leaves out a portion. The table has 400,000 or so clones, approximately 97% seen once. The sequence derives from a man aged 30-40 years in good health. This chain joins TRBV25-1 and TRBJ1-1; 10 bases line up with TRBD1. Sequences were obtained from memory CD8+ T cells sorted from blood. Regarding subset: CD45RO+ cells pooled with CCR7-negative TemRA cells. For the CDR3, the DNA is TGTGCCAGTACCCCCTGGACAGGGGGGAACACTGAAGCTTTCTTT. Translation: CASTPWTGGNTEAFF.